This T cell receptor beta chain is from a study of CD8 T cells in ankylosing spondylitis. Notes on the study in general: Characteristic of ankylosing spondylitis blood, it appeared, was a TCR beta motif comprising about eight highly homologous variants.

Trimming pared 2 bases from V and 7 bases from J, leaving 4 bases between. Per the germline V gene, CDR1 is LGHDT and CDR2 is YNNKEL (reference sequence). The CDR3 runs 11 residues. This clonotype has ten or more counts. Its antigen is currently unknown. The TCR beta libraries were generated through quantitative 5'-RACE incorporating molecular barcodes. TCRdb analysed the 5' RACE reads with MiXCR anew, one entry per CDR3 protein. This repertoire shows around 150,000 distinct CDR3 sequences, around 7.9% found once; its top ten account for 9.5% to 15%. This chain uses TRBV3-1 with TRBJ2-3; D gene unclear. The receptor was isolated from a female donor with ankylosing spondylitis or in good health (not recorded which). The sample consisted of blood, either unsorted or a sorted T cell fraction (not recorded which). The CDR3 sequence: CASSQTNTQYF. The CDR3 nucleotides are TGTGCCAGCAGCCAAACAAATACGCAGTATTTT.